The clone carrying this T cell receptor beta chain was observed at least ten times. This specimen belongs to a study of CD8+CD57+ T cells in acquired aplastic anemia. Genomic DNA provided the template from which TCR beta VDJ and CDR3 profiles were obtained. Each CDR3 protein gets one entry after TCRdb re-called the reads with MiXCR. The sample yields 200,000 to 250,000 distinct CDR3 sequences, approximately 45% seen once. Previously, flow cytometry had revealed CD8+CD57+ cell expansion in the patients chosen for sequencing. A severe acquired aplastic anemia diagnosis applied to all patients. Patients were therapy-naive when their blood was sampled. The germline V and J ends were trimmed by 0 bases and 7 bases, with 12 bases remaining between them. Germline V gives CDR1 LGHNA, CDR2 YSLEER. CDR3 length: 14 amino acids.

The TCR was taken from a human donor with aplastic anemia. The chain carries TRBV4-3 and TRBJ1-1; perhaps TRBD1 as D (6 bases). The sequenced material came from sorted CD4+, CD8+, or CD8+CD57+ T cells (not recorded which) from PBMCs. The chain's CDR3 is CASSQEIDRSEAFF. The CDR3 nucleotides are TGCGCCAGCAGCCAAGAAATCGACAGGAGTGAAGCTTTCTTT.